This T cell receptor beta chain was found in a study of blood T cell repertoires in COVID-19. On the study more broadly: Samples taken during acute and convalescent COVID-19 were collected in the United States, Italy and Spain.

Researchers sorted participants into cohorts using their self-reported clinical history. Among Cohort 3 donors, those recovered had two negative PCRs, clearance, or symptom resolution. Only in-frame clones appear in the TCRdb table, and some are missing; sequencing was by immunoSEQ multiplex PCR. The top ten hold more than 0.95% of the sample, which has about 380,000 clones, 88% seen once. The CDR3 consists of 18 residues. The junction had 15 bases not matched to a gene; V was cut back by 10 bases and J by 0 bases. Germline values: CDR1 LNHDA, CDR2 SQIVND (reference sequence). Sample: PBMCs or T cells enriched from blood (not recorded which). This TCR was recovered from a woman aged 18-30 years who had recovered from COVID-19. The rearrangement links TRBV19 to TRBJ1-5, with 10 nucleotides matching TRBD1. Here the CDR3 DNA reads TGTGCCACCTTAGAGGGGGACAGGGGCCTTTATAGCAATCAGCCCCAGCATTTT. It encodes CATLEGDRGLYSNQPQHF. Full variable domain (rest looked up from reference TRBV19 and TRBJ1-5): DGGITQSPKYLFRKEGQNVTLSCEQNLNHDAMYWYRQDPGQGLRLIYYSQIVNDFQKGDIAEGYSVSREKKESFPLTVTSAQKNPTAFYLCATLEGDRGLYSNQPQHFGDGTRLSIL.